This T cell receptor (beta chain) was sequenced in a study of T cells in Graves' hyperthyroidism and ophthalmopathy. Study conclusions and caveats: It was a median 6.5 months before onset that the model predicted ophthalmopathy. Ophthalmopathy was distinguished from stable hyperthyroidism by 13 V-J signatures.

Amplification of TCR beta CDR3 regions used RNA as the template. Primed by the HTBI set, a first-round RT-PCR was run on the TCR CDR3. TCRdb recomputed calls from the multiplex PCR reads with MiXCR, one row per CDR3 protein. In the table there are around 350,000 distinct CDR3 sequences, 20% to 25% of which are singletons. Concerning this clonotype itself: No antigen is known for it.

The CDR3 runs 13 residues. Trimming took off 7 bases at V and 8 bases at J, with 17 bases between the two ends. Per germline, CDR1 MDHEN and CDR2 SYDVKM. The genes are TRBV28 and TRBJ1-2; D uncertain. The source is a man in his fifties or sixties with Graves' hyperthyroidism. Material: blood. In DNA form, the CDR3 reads TGTGCCAGCACCCTTCCTCTGGTGGAAGGCTACACCTTC. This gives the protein CASTLPLVEGYTF.